The 27 T cell receptor beta chains below all came from one sample that was sequenced in a study of siplizumab effects on memory and regulatory T cells. Profiling relied on immunoSEQ multiplex PCR, and the TCRdb table lists in-frame clones only, not all of them. This sample has 70,000 to 100,000 clones, with 80% to 95% found just once. The sequencing sample was made of CD8+ T cells sorted from blood. The receptor set was obtained from a human donor in good health.

The chain combines TRBV30 with TRBJ2-7, with 8 positions matching TRBD1. The CDR3 is 12 residues long. Germline V CDR1 and CDR2: GTSNPN, SVGIG (reference sequence). Losses at the gene ends were 5 bases for V and 0 bases for J; bases not matched to a gene: 0. CDR3 sequence: CAWGQGSYEQYF. The CDR3 bases are TGTGCCTGGGGACAGGGCTCCTACGAGCAGTACTTC.

The chain carries TRBV27 and TRBJ1-2; 7 nucleotides agree with TRBD1. The CDR3 covers 15 residues. Germline V gene data show CDR1 as MNHEY and CDR2 as SMNVEV (reference sequence). The V segment lost 5 bases and the J segment 0 bases; nucleotides outside the gene matches: 6. The CDR3 DNA is TGTGCCAGCAGTATGATACAGGGGTCTAACTATGGCTACACCTTC. It encodes CASSMIQGSNYGYTF.

This clone was recorded a few times. V and J are TRBV14 and TRBJ2-2; D could derive from TRBD1 or TRBD2 (5 bases each). CDR3 size: 17 residues. Germline CDR1 is SGHDN and CDR2 is FVKESK. V lost 2 bases and J lost 7, with 20 bases in between. The CDR3 loop reads CASSQITGPTIGGELFF. DNA for the CDR3: TGTGCCAGCAGCCAAATAACGGGACCCACAATAGGCGGGGAGCTGTTTTTT.

The rearrangement joins TRBV7-2 to TRBJ2-3; D uncertain. From germline, CDR1 is SGHTA and CDR2 FQGNSA. V lost 1 base, J lost 1 base, and 12 bases lay in between. The CDR3 is made up of 16 amino acids. CDR3 nucleotides: TGTGCCAGCAGCTTAGTTCTAGAGAGTGGCACAGATACGCAGTATTTT. It specifies CASSLVLESGTDTQYF.

The chain has TRBV27 and TRBJ2-7; 7 bases are shared with TRBD2. This CDR3 region has 14 residues. In germline, CDR1 is MNHEY, CDR2 SMNVEV (reference sequence). Trimming cost V 3 bases and J 6 bases; bases outside gene matches: 8. CDR3 residues: CASSLTSGGSEQYF. The CDR3 DNA is TGTGCCAGCAGTTTGACTTCGGGGGGTAGCGAGCAGTACTTC.

The rearrangement links TRBV4-1 to TRBJ1-5, with unresolved D. Looked up from germline, CDR1 is MGHRA and CDR2 is YSYEKL. With 3 bases removed from V and 7 bases from J, the gap between germline ends came to 19 bases. The CDR3 extends over 16 amino acids. CDR3 residues: CASSQSANGEMQPQHF. CDR3 sequence (DNA): TGCGCCAGCAGCCAGTCAGCCAACGGGGAAATGCAGCCCCAGCATTTT.

The chain joins TRBV6-1 to TRBJ2-1, with 12 bases matching TRBD2. Trimming took 4 bases from V and 5 from J; bases not matched to a gene: 3. The CDR3 has 15 residues. Germline V gene data show CDR1 as MNHNS and CDR2 as SASEGT. Here the CDR3 reads CASSARTSGDNEQFF. The CDR3 DNA sequence: TGTGCCAGCAGTGCCCGGACTAGCGGGGACAATGAGCAGTTCTTC.

The J gene is TRBJ1-3, the V gene TRBV7-9, with 11 bases lining up with TRBD1. J gave up 3 bases and V 7 bases, and 5 bases lay outside the gene matches. The germline V gene encodes CDR1 SEHNR and CDR2 FQNEAQ (reference sequence). The CDR3 length is 15 residues. The CDR3 DNA follows: TGTGCCAGCACCTTGGACAGGGGGCTTGGAAACACCATATATTTT. Its translation: CASTLDRGLGNTIYF.

This chain joins TRBV20-1 and TRBJ1-5; unclear D gene. There are 11 residues in the CDR3. Germline V gene lookup returns CDR1 DFQATT and CDR2 SNEGSKA (reference sequence). The ends were cut back, 7 bases at V and 0 bases at J, with 4 bases in the middle. The CDR3 reads CSESSNQPQHF. CDR3 DNA: TGCAGTGAGAGTAGCAATCAGCCCCAGCATTTT.

The chain links TRBV7-8 to TRBJ2-7; tentatively, D is TRBD1 (6 bases). Germline V CDR1 and CDR2: SGHVS, FQNEAQ. This CDR3 has 15 residues. Trimming took off 3 bases at V and 0 bases at J, with 12 bases between the two ends. In nucleotides, the CDR3 is TGTGCCAGCAGCTTGGACAGCTTAAGCTCCTACGAGCAGTACTTC. It yields the protein CASSLDSLSSYEQYF.

The V and J genes are TRBV4-1 and TRBJ2-3, with D tentatively TRBD2 (7 bases). The CDR3 consists of 14 residues. Trimming pared 2 bases from V and 6 bases from J, leaving 12 bases between. Germline V lookup: CDR1 MGHRA, CDR2 YSYEKL. CDR3: CASSQTEGGDTQYF. The CDR3 DNA reads TGCGCCAGCAGCCAAACCGAGGGGGGGGATACGCAGTATTTT.

This chain connects TRBV9 to TRBJ2-1, with D possibly TRBD1 on 6 matching bases. Per the germline V gene, CDR1 is SGDLS and CDR2 is YYNGEE. The CDR3 extends over 13 amino acids. The V and J ends lost 2 bases and 4 bases respectively, with 7 bases between them. The CDR3 nucleotides are TGTGCCAGCAGCGTGCAGGGGTACAATGAGCAGTTCTTC. Translated: CASSVQGYNEQFF.

The DNA for the CDR3 is TGTGCCAGCAGTGAAAGTTGGAGCGGAAGCTCCTACAATGAGCAGTTCTTC. It codes for CASSESWSGSSYNEQFF. J is TRBJ2-1 and V is TRBV2, with D maybe TRBD2 (5 bases). In germline, CDR1 is SNHLY, CDR2 FYNNEI. The V gene lost 2 bases and the J gene lost 0 bases, with 14 bases spanning the gap. The CDR3 spans 17 residues.

This rearrangement joins TRBV4-1 to TRBJ2-1; 12 bases are a match to TRBD2. J lost 6 bases, V lost 5 bases, and 8 bases had no gene match. CDR1 MGHRA and CDR2 YSYEKL come from the germline V gene. The CDR3 is made up of 16 amino acids. The CDR3: CASSGETSGRGNEQFF. CDR3 nucleotides: TGCGCCAGCAGCGGCGAGACTAGCGGGAGAGGCAATGAGCAGTTCTTC.

The chain employs TRBV27 and TRBJ2-7, with 7 positions matching TRBD1. This CDR3 has 13 residues. Germline trimming cut 3 bases from V and 7 bases from J; bases unmatched to any gene: 6. CDR1 and CDR2 (germline): MNHEY, SMNVEV (reference sequence). The chain's CDR3 is CASSFEGAEEQYF. The CDR3 bases are TGTGCCAGCAGTTTTGAGGGGGCGGAAGAGCAGTACTTC.

The chain employs TRBV6-6 and TRBJ2-1; TRBD2 aligns across 7 bases. V lost 2 bases and J lost 3; bases outside the gene matches: 4. The CDR3 consists of 15 residues. CDR1 is MNHNY, CDR2 SVGAGI, per germline (reference sequence). The CDR3 is CASSYLGTNYNEQFF. For the CDR3, the DNA is TGTGCCAGCAGTTACCTCGGGACTAACTACAATGAGCAGTTCTTC.

This chain uses TRBV4-1 with TRBJ2-7, with 8 positions matching TRBD2. J was trimmed by 3 bases and V by 8 bases; bases with no gene match: 9. The germline CDR1 and CDR2 sequences are MGHRA and YSYEKL. This CDR3 has 14 amino acids. Here the CDR3 reads CASAPAGAGYEQYF. The CDR3 DNA reads as TGCGCCAGCGCCCCAGCGGGAGCCGGCTACGAGCAGTACTTC.

About this clone: The sample has other DNA sequences that encode this CDR3 too. The chain couples TRBV19 to TRBJ2-1; 8 nucleotides align to TRBD2. This CDR3 has 15 amino acids. After removal of 2 bases from V and 0 bases from J, the junction contained 0 bases not matched to a gene. The germline V gene has CDR1 LNHDA and CDR2 SQIVND (reference sequence). CDR3 sequence (DNA): TGTGCCAGTAGTATAAGCGGGAGCTCCTACAATGAGCAGTTCTTC. It specifies CASSISGSSYNEQFF.

The rearrangement uses TRBV9 and TRBJ2-3; no clear D gene. Germline CDR1 is SGDLS and CDR2 is YYNGEE. Deletions cut 1 base from V and 2 bases from J, with 11 bases between. The CDR3 runs 15 residues. The CDR3 coding sequence is TGTGCCAGCAGCGTAACGGGCGGATTCACAGATACGCAGTATTTT. It yields the protein CASSVTGGFTDTQYF.

The rearrangement joins TRBV5-1 to TRBJ2-7, with D possibly being TRBD2 (5 bases). CDR1 is SGHRS and CDR2 is YFSETQ in the germline V gene. The CDR3 length is 14 residues. The V end lost 4 bases, the J end lost 6 bases, and 17 bases lay between the germline ends. DNA of the CDR3: TGCGCCAGCAGCGCCACTGTCAGAGGGCCCGAGCAGTACTTC. Encoded protein: CASSATVRGPEQYF.

This chain connects TRBV10-2 to TRBJ2-2; no firm D call. Trimming removed 5 bases at V and 1 base at J, with 8 bases between. In germline, CDR1 is WSHSY, CDR2 SAAADI. There are 14 residues in the CDR3. For the CDR3, the DNA is TGCGCCAGCAGTCCCTGGGGGAACACCGGGGAGCTGTTTTTT. Encoded protein: CASSPWGNTGELFF.

There are a few counts of this clone. The V gene is TRBV2, the J gene TRBJ1-1; no definite D call. There are 12 residues in the CDR3. Germline V gene lookup returns CDR1 SNHLY and CDR2 FYNNEI. The V end lost 8 bases, the J end lost 2 bases, and 9 bases lay between the germline ends. In DNA form, the CDR3 reads TGTGCCAGCGGCCGACCTAACACTGAAGCTTTCTTT. Amino acids: CASGRPNTEAFF. Full variable domain (missing parts from reference TRBV2 and TRBJ1-1): EPEVTQTPSHQVTQMGQEVILRCVPISNHLYFYWYRQILGQKVEFLVSFYNNEISEKSEIFDDQFSVERPDGSNFTLKIRSTKLEDSAMYFCASGRPNTEAFFGQGTRLTVV.

This sequence joins TRBV5-5 and TRBJ1-1, with a tentative D call TRBD1 (6 bases). V was pared by 0 bases and J by 8 bases, with 11 bases between. CDR1 is SGHKS and CDR2 is YYEKEE in the germline V gene (reference sequence). This CDR3 contains 13 residues. The CDR3 loop reads CASSLARGQEAFF. CDR3 nucleotides: TGTGCCAGCAGCTTGGCTCGGGGGCAGGAAGCTTTCTTT.

The J gene is TRBJ1-2, the V gene TRBV9; possibly TRBD1 for D (6 bases). V gave up 4 bases and J gave up 7 bases, with 26 bases separating them. The CDR3 length is 17 residues. The germline V gene encodes CDR1 SGDLS and CDR2 YYNGEE. The DNA of the CDR3 is TGTGCCAGCAGCCCAGACTCAGCTCTTACAGGGCTAGGTGGCTACACCTTC. Its protein is CASSPDSALTGLGGYTF. Full variable domain (outside the CDR3, taken from reference TRBV9 and TRBJ1-2): DSGVTQTPKHLITATGQRVTLRCSPRSGDLSVYWYQQSLDQGLQFLIQYYNGEERAKGNILERFSAQQFPDLHSELNLSSLELGDSALYFCASSPDSALTGLGGYTFGSGTRLTVV.

V gene TRBV5-5 combines with J gene TRBJ1-5; 7 nucleotides agree with TRBD1. CDR3 length equals 14 residues. The J segment lost 5 bases and the V segment lost 2 bases, leaving 4 bases of the junction unmatched. From germline, CDR1 is SGHKS and CDR2 YYEKEE (reference sequence). The CDR3 loop is CASSFGTEYQPQHF. For the CDR3, the DNA is TGTGCCAGCAGCTTCGGGACAGAATATCAGCCCCAGCATTTT.

The chain carries TRBV6-6 and TRBJ2-1, with D maybe TRBD1 (5 bases). Germline loops: CDR1 MNHNY, CDR2 SVGAGI (reference sequence). Trimming shortened V by 6 bases and J by 3 bases, and 18 bases separated the two germline ends. The CDR3 has 16 amino acids. The CDR3 protein is CASRDPWGVVYNEQFF. CDR3 DNA sequence: TGTGCCAGCAGAGACCCCTGGGGCGTAGTCTACAATGAGCAGTTCTTC.

DNA of the CDR3: TGTGCCAGCAGCGTATTCTCGGGACACGATAATGAAAAACTGTTTTTT. It codes for CASSVFSGHDNEKLFF. The chain carries TRBV9 and TRBJ1-4, with D maybe TRBD1 (6 bases). With 1 base removed from V and 4 bases from J, the gap between germline ends came to 14 bases. This CDR3 has 16 residues. CDR1 SGDLS and CDR2 YYNGEE come from the germline V gene.